This TCR beta chain was sequenced during a study of cytomegalovirus exposure and HLA in healthy donors. The sample holds a few counts of this clone. Looked up from germline, CDR1 is SEHNR and CDR2 is FQNEAQ (reference sequence). V dropped 5 bases and J dropped 6 bases, with 9 bases sitting between them. CDR3 length equals 12 residues. PCR employed 60 Vbeta and 13 Jbeta primers. The repertoire was sequenced with immunoSEQ multiplex PCR; TCRdb's copy has only in-frame clones and lacks some. In the table there are more than 110,000 clones, roughly 70% of which are singletons. This rearrangement joins TRBV7-9 to TRBJ2-3, with D possibly TRBD2 on 5 matching bases. The sequence was collected from a man younger than 45 in good health and CMV-seronegative. Sequencing was performed on PBMCs. The CDR3 protein is CASSRTGDTQYF. The DNA for the CDR3 is TGTGCCAGCAGCCGGACTGGGGATACGCAGTATTTT.